These 25 T cell receptor beta chains were all obtained from the same sample, sequenced in a study of cytomegalovirus exposure and HLA in healthy donors. Vbeta (60) and Jbeta (13) primers were used in the PCR. Repertoires were generated with immunoSEQ multiplex PCR, while TCRdb's copy carries only in-frame clones and drops some. This table has 85,000 to 120,000 clones, approximately 70% appearing once. The source material was PBMCs. All receptors derive from a boy younger than 18 in good health and CMV-seronegative.

J is TRBJ1-2 and V is TRBV6-6, with no clear D. CDR3 length: 12 residues. Trimming pared 3 bases from V and 5 bases from J, leaving 7 bases between. Germline CDR1 reads MNHNY; CDR2 reads SVGAGI (reference sequence). The CDR3 protein is CASSYIQYGYTF. The CDR3 nucleotides are TGTGCCAGCAGTTATATACAGTATGGCTACACCTTC.

This chain links TRBV27 with TRBJ1-2; tentative D call: TRBD1 (6 bases). Germline-derived CDR1 and CDR2 are MNHEY and SMNVEV (reference sequence). V was cut by 6 bases and J by 5 bases, with 16 bases left in between. CDR3 length equals 14 residues. CDR3: CASSTDPGAYGYTF. Written as DNA, the CDR3 is TGTGCCAGCAGCACTGACCCAGGGGCGTATGGCTACACCTTC.

The CDR3 loop reads CASSLLTGNNSPLHF. Written as DNA, the CDR3 is TGTGCCAGCAGTTTATTGACAGGGAATAATTCACCCCTCCACTTT. The rearrangement joins TRBV27 to TRBJ1-6, with 7 bases aligning to TRBD1. Germline V lookup: CDR1 MNHEY, CDR2 SMNVEV (reference sequence). The CDR3 runs to 15 residues. Trimming removed 1 base from V and 5 bases from J; junction bases left unmatched: 2.

This clone was detected only a few times. This chain connects TRBV4-3 to TRBJ2-1; a weak D match, TRBD2 (5 bases). There are 13 residues in the CDR3. Germline-derived CDR1 and CDR2 are LGHNA and YSLEER. V dropped 8 bases and J dropped 6 bases, with 14 bases sitting between them. CDR3 in DNA: TGCGCCAGCCGAAGGACTGGGATCAATGAGCAGTTCTTC. Translation: CASRRTGINEQFF.

This CDR3 is CASSQRGGTGSEQYF. For the CDR3, the DNA is TGTGCCAGCAGCCAACGCGGAGGGACAGGAAGCGAGCAGTACTTC. This chain joins TRBV7-2 and TRBJ2-7; TRBD1 matches 8 bases. V shed 5 bases, J shed 6 bases, and the junction held 12 bases outside the gene matches. From germline, CDR1 is SGHTA and CDR2 FQGNSA. The CDR3 loop spans 15 amino acids.

The V and J genes are TRBV6-5 and TRBJ1-6; possible D gene TRBD1, 5 bases. Trimming pared 4 bases from V and 10 bases from J, leaving 14 bases between. The CDR3 sequence is 14 residues long. Germline V gene sequence: CDR1 MNHEY, CDR2 SVGAGI. The CDR3 sequence: CASSSRQRTSPLHF. For the CDR3, the DNA is TGTGCCAGCAGTTCCCGACAGCGAACCTCACCCCTCCACTTT.

The rearrangement links TRBV5-6 to TRBJ2-1, with a weak D call TRBD2 (6 bases). Trimming removed 2 bases from V and 4 bases from J, with 19 bases in between. CDR1 SGHDT and CDR2 YYEEEE come from the germline V gene. This CDR3 comprises 17 residues. The CDR3 bases are TGTGCCAGCAGCTTACCCCCCGGGGGTAACCAATACAATGAGCAGTTCTTC. Protein product: CASSLPPGGNQYNEQFF.

V gene TRBV5-1 combines with J gene TRBJ2-3; tentative D call: TRBD1 (6 bases). The V and J ends lost 6 bases and 1 base respectively, with 15 bases between them. From germline, CDR1 is SGHRS and CDR2 YFSETQ. The CDR3 extends over 15 amino acids. The CDR3 coding sequence is TGCGCCAGCACCCTTGGACAGCTTCGCACAGATACGCAGTATTTT. Its translation is CASTLGQLRTDTQYF.

V gene TRBV30 combines with J gene TRBJ2-7, with 8 bases matching TRBD1. Germline lookup yields CDR1 GTSNPN and CDR2 SVGIG (reference sequence). J lost 9 bases, V lost 3 bases, and 10 bases had no gene match. The CDR3 consists of 13 residues. The DNA for the CDR3 is TGTGCCTGGAGCCCCGGACAGGGAAAGGCGCAGTACTTC. Amino acids: CAWSPGQGKAQYF.

CDR3 amino acids: CASSLEAGRRNEQFF. DNA of the CDR3: TGCGCCAGCAGCTTGGAGGCGGGACGGAGAAATGAGCAGTTCTTC. This chain joins TRBV5-1 and TRBJ2-1; TRBD2 might be the D (6 bases). CDR1 is SGHRS and CDR2 is YFSETQ in the germline V gene. The CDR3 loop spans 15 amino acids. Trimming took 0 bases from V and 7 from J, leaving 14 bases between them.

J is TRBJ1-2 and V is TRBV5-7; maybe TRBD1 (6 bases). TRBV5-7 is identified as an open reading frame with a role that is uncertain. This CDR3 contains 17 residues. Trimming stripped 4 bases from V and 1 base from J, with 20 bases between. The CDR3 is CASSEPRVDRSNYGYTF. The CDR3 DNA follows: TGTGCCAGCAGCGAACCAAGGGTGGACAGAAGTAACTATGGCTACACCTTC.

This clone came up a few times. This chain joins TRBV7-9 and TRBJ1-2, with a tentative D call TRBD1 (5 bases). V gave up 5 bases and J gave up 3 bases, with 7 bases separating them. The CDR3 is 12 amino acids. Germline V gene lookup returns CDR1 SEHNR and CDR2 FQNEAQ (reference sequence). The CDR3 sequence: CASSDSDYGYTF. Here the CDR3 DNA reads TGTGCCAGCAGCGACAGCGACTATGGCTACACCTTC.

The V gene is TRBV5-1, the J gene TRBJ2-3; 10 bases fit TRBD2. Germline CDR1 is SGHRS and CDR2 is YFSETQ. The CDR3 sequence is 17 residues long. Losses at the gene ends were 3 bases for V and 3 bases for J; bases not matched to a gene: 10. CDR3 DNA: TGCGCCAGCAGCTCAGAGATGGGACTAGCGAGGACAGATACGCAGTATTTT. It specifies CASSSEMGLARTDTQYF.

The gene calls are TRBV7-2 and TRBJ2-7; D is undetermined. Germline CDR1 reads SGHTA; CDR2 reads FQGNSA. The CDR3 length is 12 residues. The germline V and J ends were trimmed by 5 bases and 0 bases, with 5 bases remaining between them. CDR3: CASSPSSYEQYF. CDR3 bases: TGTGCCAGCAGCCCCAGCTCCTACGAGCAGTACTTC.

The V gene is TRBV9, the J gene TRBJ1-1; TRBD1 might be the D (6 bases). Trimming pared 2 bases from V and 0 bases from J, leaving 11 bases between. This CDR3 comprises 15 residues. The germline gives CDR1 SGDLS, CDR2 YYNGEE. In DNA form, the CDR3 reads TGTGCCAGCAGCGTCCAAGGACAGATGAACACTGAAGCTTTCTTT. Residues: CASSVQGQMNTEAFF.

The J gene is TRBJ1-5, the V gene TRBV25-1; 8 bases match TRBD1. The CDR3 extends over 14 amino acids. V lost 6 bases and J lost 6; bases outside the gene matches: 7. In germline, CDR1 is MGHDK, CDR2 SYGVNS. The CDR3 DNA sequence: TGTGCCAGCAGAGCGACAGGGGTGGGTCAGCCCCAGCATTTT. It codes for CASRATGVGQPQHF.

This clone was recorded only once. This chain joins TRBV6-5 and TRBJ1-1; no definite D call. Trimming removed 4 bases from V and 1 base from J, with 7 bases in between. Germline V lookup: CDR1 MNHEY, CDR2 SVGAGI. The CDR3 extends over 13 amino acids. The CDR3 spells CASSFPENTEAFF. The CDR3 region has the DNA TGTGCCAGCAGTTTTCCAGAGAACACTGAAGCTTTCTTT.

V is TRBV5-1 and J is TRBJ2-2; D is unresolved. Germline V gene data show CDR1 as SGHRS and CDR2 as YFSETQ. Trimming left V 4 bases short and J 7 bases short, with 11 bases between. This CDR3 contains 13 residues. The CDR3 DNA sequence: TGCGCCAGCAGCCTTGACTCGTACGGGGAGCTGTTTTTT. It codes for CASSLDSYGELFF.

The chain joins TRBV5-1 to TRBJ1-2; 8 nucleotides align to TRBD1. Trimming removed 2 bases from V and 2 bases from J; junction bases left unmatched: 5. Germline V gives CDR1 SGHRS, CDR2 YFSETQ. This CDR3 comprises 15 residues. The CDR3 bases are TGCGCCAGCAGCTTAGCAGGGGGCTCCAACTATGGCTACACCTTC. This encodes CASSLAGGSNYGYTF. Looking up the rest from reference TRBV5-1 and TRBJ1-2 gives the full variable domain: KAGVTQTPRYLIKTRGQQVTLSCSPISGHRSVSWYQQTPGQGLQFLFEYFSETQRNKGNFPGRFSGRQFSNSRSEMNVSTLELGDSALYLCASSLAGGSNYGYTFGSGTRLTVV.

This clone was detected only a few times. This sequence joins TRBV2 and TRBJ1-5; D is unclear. Germline CDR1 reads SNHLY; CDR2 reads FYNNEI. This CDR3 has 17 residues. Trimming left V 6 bases short and J 2 bases short, with 20 bases between. The CDR3, as DNA: TGTGCCAGCAGCGGAGGGCTTGGGGATTTTGGCAATCAGCCCCAGCATTTT. This translates into CASSGGLGDFGNQPQHF.

Written as DNA, the CDR3 is TGCAGTGCCCCGGACAAGACTGAAGCTTTCTTT. Its protein product is CSAPDKTEAFF. The V gene is TRBV20-1, the J gene TRBJ1-1; D perhaps matches TRBD1 (5 bases). The germline CDR1 and CDR2 sequences are DFQATT and SNEGSKA (reference sequence). The CDR3 extends over 11 amino acids. The germline V and J ends were trimmed by 6 bases and 5 bases, with 10 bases remaining between them.

This clone was counted only a few times. The rearrangement joins TRBV27 to TRBJ1-4; 8 bases fit TRBD1. The junction had 7 bases not matched to a gene; V was cut back by 6 bases and J by 7 bases. The CDR3 has 14 residues. Germline CDR1 and CDR2: MNHEY and SMNVEV (reference sequence). The CDR3 region has the DNA TGTGCCAGCAGGACACAGGGGGATGGTGAAAAACTGTTTTTT. Encoded protein: CASRTQGDGEKLFF.

This clone was observed a handful of times. V gene TRBV28 combines with J gene TRBJ2-6; TRBD1 is a possible D gene (5 bases). This CDR3 is 17 amino acids long. With 3 bases removed from V and 0 bases from J, the gap between germline ends came to 12 bases. CDR1 and CDR2 from the germline V gene are MDHEN and SYDVKM. Here the CDR3 DNA reads TGTGCCAGCAGTTTGACAGACAGTTACTCTGGGGCCAACGTCCTGACTTTC. Protein sequence: CASSLTDSYSGANVLTF.

The V and J genes are TRBV7-3 and TRBJ2-3; 12 positions match TRBD2. The CDR3 covers 15 residues. Per the germline V gene, CDR1 is SGHTA and CDR2 is FQGTGA. With V trimmed by 0 bases and J by 10 bases, 5 bases remained unmatched. This CDR3 is CASSLTPTSGSPQYF. As DNA, the CDR3 is TGTGCCAGCAGCTTAACACCGACTAGCGGGAGTCCGCAGTATTTT. The full variable domain, with the rest looked up from reference TRBV7-3 and TRBJ2-3, is GAGVSQTPSNKVTEKGKYVELRCDPISGHTALYWYRQSLGQGPEFLIYFQGTGAADDSGLPNDRFFAVRPEGSVSTLKIQRTERGDSAVYLCASSLTPTSGSPQYFGPGTRLTVL.

The chain employs TRBV29-1 and TRBJ2-5, with D possibly matching TRBD2 (6 bases). The length of the CDR3 is 12 residues. The V and J ends lost 6 bases and 2 bases respectively, with 10 bases between them. Germline assignment: CDR1 SQVTM and CDR2 ANQGSEA. CDR3 in amino acids: CSVAGGQETQYF. The CDR3 DNA is TGCAGCGTCGCAGGAGGGCAAGAGACCCAGTACTTC.